The present T cell receptor (beta chain) was sequenced within a study of cytomegalovirus exposure and HLA in healthy donors. As for the study in general: Among around 180 million T cells, an earlier analysis found 90 million to 130 million unique TCR beta sequences. Of all 400 or so donors who were genotyped, roughly 81% belonged to the Caucasian-associated ancestry cluster.

The sample holds one count of this clone. The antigen is not known. 13 Jbeta primers and 60 Vbeta primers were used for the PCR. TCRdb's copy holds only in-frame clones and misses some; the assay was immunoSEQ multiplex PCR. The data contain about 130,000 clones, 83% of them singletons. Findings of the study overall: The investigators catalogued 180 or so TCR beta chains as cytomegalovirus-associated. Roughly uniform depth of sequencing across donors was assumed in presence/absence analyses.

Looked up from germline, CDR1 is MDHEN and CDR2 is SYDVKM. The CDR3 spans 14 residues. With 5 bases clipped from V and 4 bases from J, the junction kept 6 bases outside the gene matches. The clonotype was recovered from a woman between 40 and 55 years old in good health and CMV-seropositive. The gene calls are TRBV28 and TRBJ2-5; 8 bases are shared with TRBD2. The source material was PBMCs. The CDR3 coding sequence is TGTGCCAGCAGTCCCCGGGGGGGGAGAGAGACCCAGTACTTC. Translated: CASSPRGGRETQYF.